This T cell receptor (beta chain) was obtained from a study of vaccination effects on CD4 cells after COVID-19. Study-level findings and limits: Marked contraction was observed in infection-induced and vaccine-induced clones late after vaccination. Convalescent patients in the study were few, and early post-infection timepoints were absent.

Assay: immunoSEQ multiplex PCR; the TCRdb copy retains only in-frame clones and omits some. The sample has about 73,000 clones; around 79% are singletons. In the case of this clone: Its target is unknown.

Germline CDR1 and CDR2: SNHLY and FYNNEI. The CDR3 is 15 amino acids. The V gene end was trimmed by 4 bases and the J gene end by 0 bases; junction bases not matched to a gene: 2. The ViraFEST assay expanded antigen-specific CD4+ T cells with viral peptide pools before sequencing. The culture ran for 10 days before CD4+ T cells were isolated. No vaccinee had earlier SARS-CoV-2 infection, and nucleocapsid antibodies were negative. Researchers reported culturing 1.5 million to 2 million PBMC in each well, adding around 10 IU/ml IL-2 and about 9.5 ug/ml peptides. Half-medium exchanges with IL-2 medium took place on days 3 and 7.

The V call is TRBV2, the J call TRBJ2-2; 7 bases agree with TRBD1. The sequencing here drew on CD4+ T cells from PBMCs cultured with HCoV-NL63 spike peptides, taken before COVID-19 vaccination. The sequence was obtained from a human donor who received a COVID-19 vaccine. Here the CDR3 reads CASSGQGTNTGELFF. CDR3 bases: TGTGCCAGCAGTGGACAGGGTACGAACACCGGGGAGCTGTTTTTT.